This T cell receptor beta chain originates from a study of T cell repertoires in cytomegalovirus infection. Study in general: It was recently identified HLA-C-restricted and well-studied HLA-B-restricted CMV epitopes that the study used. It was the public TCR beta signatures that indicated both CMV infection and matching HLA type. Study conclusions and caveats: Carriers of CMV plus the relevant HLA were identified by cumulative public TCR beta family frequency. Ex vivo responses were dominated by HLA-C-restricted CMV-specific TCR beta clonotypes.

V was cut by 8 bases and J by 0 bases, with 13 bases left in between. Germline V gives CDR1 MNHEY, CDR2 SVGEGT. The CDR3 sequence is 15 residues long. Concerning this clonotype itself: Its antigen is currently unknown.

TCRdb recomputed calls from the reads with MiXCR, one row per CDR3 protein. Among 250,000 to 300,000 distinct CDR3 sequences listed, less than 25% were seen once. Material: cultured PBMCs, obtained from culture after CMV antigen stimulation. The TCR sequence derives from a human donor in good health (CMV status not recorded). Some clones in this sample may be carry-over from other donors' samples. The V and J genes are TRBV6-2 or TRBV6-3 and TRBJ2-2, with unresolved D. CDR3 in DNA: TGTGCCAGCGCCTGGGATACCGCGAACACCGGGGAGCTGTTTTTT. Translated: CASAWDTANTGELFF.